One sample yielded the 26 T cell receptor beta chains listed below, sequenced in a study of regulatory T cells in long-lasting Graves disease. Researchers made TCR beta libraries by using iRepertoire HTBI primers and running Arm-PCR on CDR3 regions. TCRdb reprocessed the multiplex PCR reads with MiXCR, giving one entry per CDR3 protein. Of around 510,000 distinct CDR3 sequences detected, roughly 20% appear once; the ten largest clones hold 7% to 10%. As for time point: persistent/refractory GD, antithyroid drugs over 5 years with positive TRAb. Following extraction of RNA from PBMCs, that RNA was used to make the TCR library. The sequences come from peripheral blood mononuclear cells (PBMCs), collected when the disease was refractory, from a patient treated with antithyroid drugs. Receptors were obtained from a female donor with Graves disease.

This clonotype came up many times. V and J are TRBV28 and TRBJ1-5; D is possibly TRBD1 (5 bases). From germline, CDR1 is MDHEN and CDR2 SYDVKM. The CDR3 covers 17 residues. V dropped 6 bases and J dropped 0 bases, with 18 bases sitting between them. The CDR3, as DNA: TGTGCCAGCAGCCTCGGGTTTGACGACAGTAGCAATCAGCCCCAGCATTTT. Translating gives CASSLGFDDSSNQPQHF.

The chain couples TRBV28 to TRBJ2-1, with 12 bases fitting TRBD1. Germline V gene sequence: CDR1 MDHEN, CDR2 SYDVKM. CDR3 length: 15 residues. J was trimmed by 7 bases and V by 8 bases; bases with no gene match: 9. In DNA form, the CDR3 reads TGTGCCAGCCACCCGGGGACAGGGGGCAAGAATGAGCAGTTCTTC. Translating gives CASHPGTGGKNEQFF.

As to this clonotype: Just one base apart from a much larger clone, this may be a read error. Since no conserved phenylalanine or tryptophan closes the CDR3, a read error is the likely cause. V usage is TRBV30 and J usage is TRBJ2-7, with 7 bases fitting TRBD1. Germline values: CDR1 GTSNPN, CDR2 SVGIG (reference sequence). The CDR3 length is 14 residues. Trimming took 2 bases from V and 2 from J; bases not matched to a gene: 6. The CDR3 DNA reads TGTGCCTGGAGTTGGGACAGAATAGCCTACGAGCAGTACTCC. The encoded protein is CAWSWDRIAYEQYS.

There are many counts of this clonotype. V and J are TRBV2 and TRBJ2-7, with D maybe TRBD2 (5 bases). Germline V CDR1 and CDR2: SNHLY, FYNNEI. Trimming left V 8 bases short and J 1 base short, with 12 bases between. This CDR3 region has 13 residues. In nucleotides, the CDR3 is TGTGCCAGCGGCGACGGGGAATCCTACGAGCAGTACTTC. Encoded protein: CASGDGESYEQYF.

This clonotype appeared many times. The genes are TRBV3-1 and TRBJ1-2; D is unresolved. The length of the CDR3 is 15 residues. Germline assignment: CDR1 LGHDT and CDR2 YNNKEL (reference sequence). The ends were cut back, 1 base at V and 4 bases at J, with 13 bases in the middle. CDR3 sequence (DNA): TGTGCCAGCAGCCAAGCAGCGTCAGGTTCCTATGGCTACACCTTC. This translates into CASSQAASGSYGYTF.

This clonotype has ten or more counts. The rearrangement uses TRBV6-1 and TRBJ1-1; D unclear. The length of the CDR3 is 14 residues. V lost 7 bases and J 4 bases, leaving 16 bases between the germline ends. The germline V gene encodes CDR1 MNHNS and CDR2 SASEGT. The CDR3 spells CASNPPQLGTEAFF. The CDR3, as DNA: TGTGCCAGCAACCCCCCCCAGTTGGGCACTGAAGCTTTCTTT.

This clonotype was recorded many times. The chain links TRBV20-1 to TRBJ2-7; 8 positions match TRBD2. Germline V gene sequence: CDR1 DFQATT, CDR2 SNEGSKA (reference sequence). The CDR3 contains 12 residues. Trimming took 5 bases from V and 2 from J; bases not matched to a gene: 2. The CDR3 bases are TGCAGTGCTTTCGGGGGGGCCTACGAGCAGTACTTC. It encodes CSAFGGAYEQYF.

This clonotype has a handful of counts. A read error may be the cause here, since a much bigger clone is one base away. The chain uses TRBV9 and TRBJ2-5; the D gene is possibly TRBD2 (7 bases). V was trimmed by 0 bases and J by 1 base, leaving 10 bases between them. This CDR3 comprises 15 residues. Germline V CDR1 and CDR2: SGDLS, YYNGEE. CDR3 sequence (DNA): TGTGCCAGCAGCGTAGGGGGAGGGGGCCAAGAGACCCAGTACTTC. It translates to CASSVGGGGQETQYF.

This clonotype was found a few times. The J gene is TRBJ2-7, the V gene TRBV4-1, with a possible D match to TRBD1 (6 bases). The CDR3 is 15 amino acids. V lost 1 base and J 0 bases, leaving 10 bases between the germline ends. Germline CDR1 reads MGHRA; CDR2 reads YSYEKL. CDR3 bases: TGCGCCAGCAGCCAAGTTCAGGGGCCCTCCTACGAGCAGTACTTC. It codes for CASSQVQGPSYEQYF.

The CDR3 protein is CASSSPGLYNEQFF. The CDR3 nucleotides are TGTGCCAGCAGTTCCCCGGGGTTATACAATGAGCAGTTCTTC. This chain links TRBV28 with TRBJ2-1, with D tentatively TRBD2 (5 bases). The length of the CDR3 is 14 residues. The ends were cut back, 4 bases at V and 4 bases at J, with 11 bases in the middle. Germline V lookup: CDR1 MDHEN, CDR2 SYDVKM.

The chain combines TRBV9 with TRBJ2-2; TRBD1 agrees at 9 bases. Losses at the gene ends were 3 bases for V and 5 bases for J; bases not matched to a gene: 5. CDR3 length: 15 amino acids. CDR1 and CDR2 from the germline V gene are SGDLS and YYNGEE. In DNA, the CDR3 is TGTGCCAGCAGCGAGACAGGGGGAAGGACCGGGGAGCTGTTTTTT. Protein: CASSETGGRTGELFF.

The chain recombines TRBV28 with TRBJ1-5, with 7 bases that match TRBD1. J gave up 7 bases and V 11 bases, and 17 bases lay outside the gene matches. The CDR3 sequence is 15 residues long. In germline, CDR1 is MDHEN, CDR2 SYDVKM. The CDR3 sequence is CAGQPREHRGQPQHF. CDR3 DNA: TGTGCCGGCCAACCGCGGGAGCACAGGGGACAGCCCCAGCATTTT.

V usage is TRBV5-6 and J usage is TRBJ2-2; D remains ambiguous. V was clipped by 1 base and J by 7 bases, with 5 bases between them. Looked up from germline, CDR1 is SGHDT and CDR2 is YYEEEE. This CDR3 has 12 amino acids. The CDR3 DNA reads as TGTGCCAGCAGCTTGAGTCTCGGGGAGCTGTTTTTT. This translates into CASSLSLGELFF.

The chain joins TRBV6-2 or TRBV6-3 to TRBJ2-7; possibly TRBD1 or TRBD2 for D (5 bases each). The CDR3 covers 16 residues. V was shortened by 0 bases and J by 6 bases, with 18 bases between the two germline ends. The germline CDR1 and CDR2 sequences are MNHEY and SVGEGT. CDR3 nucleotide sequence: TGTGCCAGCAGTTACTCGATTGGCGGTGGTGGGGGCGAGCAGTACTTC. Its translation: CASSYSIGGGGGEQYF.

The rearrangement uses TRBV10-3 and TRBJ2-7, with 7 positions matching TRBD1. V gave up 7 bases and J gave up 6 bases; unmatched junction bases: 12. Per germline, CDR1 ENHRY and CDR2 SYGVKD. The CDR3 is 14 residues long. In DNA form, the CDR3 reads TGTGCCATCATCGCCGACAGGGACCTTCCCGAGCAGTACTTC. Protein product: CAIIADRDLPEQYF.

This clonotype was seen a few times. The genes are TRBV18 and TRBJ1-1, with D uncertain. V was trimmed by 2 bases and J by 5 bases, leaving 12 bases between them. Germline V lookup: CDR1 KGHSH, CDR2 LQKENI. The CDR3 consists of 14 residues. The DNA of the CDR3 is TGTGCCAGCTCACCAAGTGTAGGTGGAACTGAAGCTTTCTTT. It specifies CASSPSVGGTEAFF.

A note on this clonotype: A much larger clone sits a single nucleotide away, making a read error possible. The genes are TRBV2 and TRBJ1-6; 9 bases align to TRBD1. This CDR3 contains 14 residues. CDR1 and CDR2 from the germline V gene are SNHLY and FYNNEI. Trimming removed 3 bases from V and 11 bases from J; junction bases left unmatched: 5. DNA for the CDR3: TGTGCCAGCAGTGAGGACAGGGGAGATCCACCCCTCCACTTT. Its protein product is CASSEDRGDPPLHF.

The chain joins TRBV5-8 to TRBJ1-5; D is perhaps TRBD1 (5 bases). CDR1 is SGHTS, CDR2 YDEGEE, per germline. Between the trimmed V and J ends, which lost 3 bases and 3 bases, there was a span of 16 bases. The CDR3 runs 16 residues. CDR3 sequence reads: CASSSLDADINQPQHF. The CDR3 DNA is TGTGCCAGCAGCTCTTTAGACGCGGACATCAATCAGCCCCAGCATTTT.

In the case of this clonotype: At one of its ends the junction is not consistent with the germline gene, which may arise from a read error. The V and J genes are TRBV5-4 and TRBJ1-1; D is ambiguous. The CDR3 extends over 14 amino acids. The germline V gene encodes CDR1 SGHNT and CDR2 YYREEE (reference sequence). The CDR3: CVSSLDRINTEAFF. The CDR3 nucleotides are TGTGTCAGCAGCTTGGATCGGATTAACACTGAAGCTTTCTTT. The full variable domain, completed using reference TRBV5-4 and TRBJ1-1, is ETGVTQSPTHLIKTRGQQVTLRCSSQSGHNTVSWYQQALGQGPQFIFQYYREEENGRGNFPPRFSGLQFPNYSSELNVNALELDDSALYLCVSSLDRINTEAFFGQGTRLTVV.

This clonotype has at least ten counts. The chain joins TRBV2 to TRBJ2-2; possible D gene TRBD2, 5 bases. The CDR3 contains 17 residues. The germline V gene encodes CDR1 SNHLY and CDR2 FYNNEI. V lost 1 base, J lost 3 bases, and 15 bases lay in between. CDR3 sequence reads: CASSEVEVTEHTGELFF. CDR3 nucleotide sequence: TGTGCCAGCAGTGAAGTGGAGGTCACTGAGCACACCGGGGAGCTGTTTTTT. Combining the CDR3 with reference TRBV2 and TRBJ2-2 gives the whole variable domain EPEVTQTPSHQVTQMGQEVILRCVPISNHLYFYWYRQILGQKVEFLVSFYNNEISEKSEIFDDQFSVERPDGSNFTLKIRSTKLEDSAMYFCASSEVEVTEHTGELFFGEGSRLTVL.

The sample holds many counts of this clonotype. This rearrangement joins TRBV7-8 to TRBJ2-7; TRBD1 or TRBD2 may be the D gene (5 bases each). V lost 1 base and J lost 3, with 13 bases in between. Germline assignment: CDR1 SGHVS and CDR2 FQNEAQ. This CDR3 spans 15 amino acids. CDR3 nucleotides: TGTGCCAGCAGCTTAGAAGCAGGGAGAAACTACGAGCAGTACTTC. Residues: CASSLEAGRNYEQYF. The variable domain in full, completed from reference TRBV7-8 and TRBJ2-7, reads GAGVSQSPRYKVAKRGQDVALRCDPISGHVSLFWYQQALGQGPEFLTYFQNEAQLDKSGLPSDRFFAERPEGSVSTLKIQRTQQEDSAVYLCASSLEAGRNYEQYFGPGTRLTVT.

This chain joins TRBV6-1 and TRBJ2-6, with a weak D call TRBD1 (5 bases). The germline CDR1 and CDR2 sequences are MNHNS and SASEGT. The CDR3 is 17 amino acids. Trimming took off 1 base at V and 4 bases at J, with 14 bases between the two ends. This CDR3 is CASSEDGRTSGANVLTF. The CDR3 DNA reads TGTGCCAGCAGTGAAGACGGAAGGACATCCGGGGCCAACGTCCTGACTTTC.

This clonotype came up many times. The chain couples TRBV5-1 to TRBJ1-2; no reliable D call. Trimming took 0 bases from V and 5 from J, leaving 14 bases between them. There are 15 residues in the CDR3. Germline assignment: CDR1 SGHRS and CDR2 YFSETQ. CDR3 nucleotide sequence: TGCGCCAGCAGCTTGGCCAATACACGAGGGTATGGCTACACCTTC. This gives the protein CASSLANTRGYGYTF. The full variable domain, with the rest looked up from reference TRBV5-1 and TRBJ1-2, is KAGVTQTPRYLIKTRGQQVTLSCSPISGHRSVSWYQQTPGQGLQFLFEYFSETQRNKGNFPGRFSGRQFSNSRSEMNVSTLELGDSALYLCASSLANTRGYGYTFGSGTRLTVV.

The gene calls are TRBV11-2 and TRBJ2-1; 7 bases fit TRBD2. V trimming: 10 bases; J trimming: 2 bases; junction bases outside the gene matches: 11. The length of the CDR3 is 15 residues. Per germline, CDR1 SGHAT and CDR2 FQNNGV. The DNA for the CDR3 is TGTGCCATTCCCGGAGGGAGCGGGACCTACAATGAGCAGTTCTTC. Encoded protein: CAIPGGSGTYNEQFF.

Many counts were recorded for this clonotype. The chain uses TRBV20-1 and TRBJ1-5; D is perhaps TRBD1 (5 bases). Trimming shortened V by 6 bases and J by 3 bases, and 15 bases separated the two germline ends. There are 14 residues in the CDR3. In germline, CDR1 is DFQATT, CDR2 SNEGSKA (reference sequence). The CDR3 coding sequence is TGCAGTGCAAACGGCCAAGGGGTCAATCAGCCCCAGCATTTT. It yields the protein CSANGQGVNQPQHF.

V usage is TRBV20-1 and J usage is TRBJ2-7, with D perhaps TRBD1 or TRBD2 (6 bases each). Deletions cut 2 bases from V and 5 bases from J, with 19 bases between. The CDR3 extends over 15 amino acids. Looked up from germline, CDR1 is DFQATT and CDR2 is SNEGSKA (reference sequence). CDR3 loop: CSARRYLVEGDEQYF. The CDR3 DNA reads as TGCAGTGCTAGACGCTACTTAGTGGAGGGGGACGAGCAGTACTTC.